The next 32 T cell receptor beta chains were all read from a single sample in a study of tumor-infiltrating lymphocytes in primary liver carcinoma. With around 490 ng total RNA as template and a constant-region primer, TCR beta cDNA was made. Slightly modified ARM-PCR served as the procedure for the TCR beta libraries. These libraries came from three rounds of nested multiplex PCR. A C-beta reverse primer was combined with TRBV1-TRBV30 forward primers in the first two PCR rounds, and each round had 10 cycles. TCRdb redid the calling of the multiplex PCR reads with MiXCR, one entry per CDR3 protein. The sample includes some 120,000 distinct CDR3 sequences, 64% of them seen just once. It was from approximately 20-30 mg of unsorted bulk tissue that RNA and DNA were co-extracted. Sequenced input: liver tumor tissue from sampling region 3. Subset defined: tumor region T3, left-lateral pole. The receptors shown here come from an older woman with primary liver carcinoma and hepatitis B virus infection.

In regard to this clonotype: This may arise from a read error, as a much more abundant clone is one base away. The chain joins TRBV7-8 to TRBJ2-5; 7 nucleotides match TRBD2. Germline V lookup: CDR1 SGHVS, CDR2 FQNEAQ. The CDR3 totals 17 residues. The junction had 18 bases not matched to a gene; V was cut back by 6 bases and J by 5 bases. The CDR3 DNA reads TGTGCCAGCAGACCTCAGGGAGGGGTTTGGATATTGGAGACCCAGTACTTC. This codes for CASRPQGGVWILETQYF. The full variable domain, in which reference TRBV7-8 and TRBJ2-5 provide the parts outside the CDR3, is GAGVSQSPRYKVAKRGQDVALRCDPISGHVSLFWYQQALGQGPEFLTYFQNEAQLDKSGLPSDRFFAERPEGSVSTLKIQRTQQEDSAVYLCASRPQGGVWILETQYFGPGTRLLVL.

V and J are TRBV12-3 or TRBV12-4 and TRBJ2-7, with unresolved D. V lost 10 bases and J 2 bases, leaving 15 bases between the germline ends. The CDR3 consists of 13 residues. The DNA for the CDR3 is TGTGCCAACAGCCGAACAGAGACCTACGAGCAGTACTTC. This encodes CANSRTETYEQYF.

Many counts were recorded for this clonotype. The J gene is TRBJ2-2, the V gene TRBV10-3; D call uncertain. V lost 0 bases, J lost 6 bases, and 11 bases lay in between. This CDR3 is built from 15 residues. Germline values: CDR1 ENHRY, CDR2 SYGVKD. CDR3 loop: CAISESGPRAGELFF. The CDR3 region has the DNA TGTGCCATCAGTGAGTCGGGCCCCCGGGCCGGGGAGCTGTTTTTT.

Of note for this clonotype: Being one base from a much bigger clone, this may be a read error. The chain is built from TRBV5-1 and TRBJ1-4; D remains unclear. Germline V gives CDR1 SGHRS, CDR2 YFSETQ. The V gene lost 4 bases and the J gene lost 8 bases, with 12 bases spanning the gap. This CDR3 contains 13 residues. CDR3 sequence reads: CASSPIGNEKLFF. CDR3 DNA sequence: TGCGCCAGCAGCCCGATCGGTAACGAAAAACTGTTTTTT.

The rearrangement joins TRBV5-1 to TRBJ2-7, with 9 bases lining up with TRBD2. The germline CDR1 and CDR2 sequences are SGHRS and YFSETQ. Trimming removed 0 bases from V and 5 bases from J; junction bases left unmatched: 6. The CDR3 has 15 amino acids. CDR3 DNA sequence: TGCGCCAGCAGCTTGGGCGCTAGCGGGAAGGACGAGCAGTACTTC. This gives the protein CASSLGASGKDEQYF.

This clonotype was seen only a few times. Being one base from a much bigger clone, this may be a read error. The rearrangement links TRBV6-5 to TRBJ1-2; weak D call: TRBD1 (6 bases). The germline V and J ends were trimmed by 7 bases and 0 bases, with 21 bases remaining between them. The CDR3 length is 17 residues. From germline, CDR1 is MNHEY and CDR2 SVGAGI. The CDR3 bases are TGTGCCAGCAATACCCGACAGGTGGAGAGGGCTAACTATGGCTACACCTTC. Residues: CASNTRQVERANYGYTF.

Remarks on this clonotype: Possible read error: a much larger clone is one base away. CDR3 sequence: CASRLGVQNQPQHF. In nucleotides, the CDR3 is TGTGCCAGCAGGTTGGGGGTCCAAAATCAGCCCCAGCATTTT. This chain links TRBV7-8 with TRBJ1-5; a possible D gene is TRBD1 (5 bases). The germline gives CDR1 SGHVS, CDR2 FQNEAQ. The V and J ends lost 6 bases and 4 bases respectively, with 13 bases between them. The CDR3 length is 14 residues.

On this clonotype: The CDR3 does not end in the conserved phenylalanine or tryptophan, so this is likely a read error. The chain combines TRBV12-3 or TRBV12-4 with TRBJ1-4; D is ambiguous. V was clipped by 6 bases and J by 6 bases, with 14 bases between them. The CDR3 is 14 residues long. The CDR3 nucleotides are TGTGCCAGCAGCCTCCGGCATGGGGATGAAAAACTGTTTTAT. As protein: CASSLRHGDEKLFY.

In this sample, this clonotype turned up once. The junction shows a germline mismatch at one end, possibly a read error. V usage is TRBV12-3 or TRBV12-4 and J usage is TRBJ2-7; D remains unclear. The CDR3 has 13 amino acids. CDR3 region: CANSFGSYYEQYF. DNA of the CDR3: TGTGCCAACAGTTTCGGGTCCTACTACGAGCAATACTTC.

This clonotype was seen a single time. A junction boundary mismatches the germline segment, possibly from a read error. The V gene is TRBV5-6, the J gene TRBJ2-1; 11 bases match TRBD2. The CDR3 runs 17 residues. Germline CDR1 reads SGHDT; CDR2 reads YYEEEE. The DNA for the CDR3 is TGTGCCAGCAGCTCTTTAGGGACTAGCGGATCTTGGAATGATCAGTTCTTC. Translating gives CASSSLGTSGSWNDQFF.

The V gene is TRBV7-2, the J gene TRBJ1-2; D remains ambiguous. The CDR3 loop spans 12 amino acids. The germline V gene has CDR1 SGHTA and CDR2 FQGNSA. With 3 bases removed from V and 0 bases from J, the gap between germline ends came to 2 bases. The CDR3 loop is CASSFPNYGYTF. Written as DNA, the CDR3 is TGTGCCAGCAGCTTCCCTAACTATGGCTACACCTTC.

Details on this clonotype: The germline gene is not matched at one end of the junction; a read error may be the cause. The CDR3 region has the DNA TGCAGTGTTGAAACGACAGGGAATTGGTTGGGGAGTGGCTACACCTTC. Amino acid sequence: CSVETTGNWLGSGYTF. The chain joins TRBV29-1 to TRBJ1-2; 7 nucleotides agree with TRBD1. Germline V gives CDR1 SQVTM, CDR2 ANQGSEA. This CDR3 has 16 residues.

Remarks on this clonotype: The junction departs from germline at one end; a sequencing error may be responsible. This sequence joins TRBV11-1 and TRBJ2-6; possible D gene TRBD1, 6 bases. The CDR3 totals 15 residues. In germline, CDR1 is SGHAT, CDR2 FQDESV (reference sequence). The chain's CDR3 is CASSPLGAGANILTF. DNA for the CDR3: TGTGCCAGCAGCCCCTTGGGGGCTGGAGCCAACATCCTGACTTTC.

This clonotype was observed many times. This sequence joins TRBV6-1 and TRBJ2-1; the match to TRBD2 covers 15 bases. J was trimmed by 7 bases and V by 3 bases; bases with no gene match: 4. The CDR3 sequence is 16 residues long. CDR1 MNHNS and CDR2 SASEGT come from the germline V gene. The CDR3 loop is CASSDRGLAGGNEQFF. Here the CDR3 DNA reads TGTGCCAGCAGTGACCGGGGACTAGCGGGAGGTAATGAGCAGTTCTTC.

Regarding this clonotype: The conserved phenylalanine or tryptophan normally closing the CDR3 is absent here, so this likely arose from a read error. V is TRBV6-5 and J is TRBJ2-5, with TRBD2 as a possible D gene (6 bases). The CDR3 length is 13 residues. Germline V gene data show CDR1 as MNHEY and CDR2 as SVGAGI. V was cut by 5 bases and J by 7 bases, with 14 bases left in between. For the CDR3, the DNA is TGTGCCAGCAGTGCTTTGGACGGGGGGACCCAGTACTCC. Its translation: CASSALDGGTQYS.

The rearrangement uses TRBV11-2 and TRBJ2-1, with D perhaps matching TRBD2 (5 bases). V dropped 0 bases and J dropped 2 bases, with 20 bases sitting between them. The CDR3 is made up of 19 amino acids. Germline V CDR1 and CDR2: SGHAT, FQNNGV. CDR3 in DNA: TGTGCCAGCAGCTTAGAATCGGGCAAGAGGGCCTTGACCTACAATGAGCAGTTCTTC. Protein sequence: CASSLESGKRALTYNEQFF.

Points on this clonotype: Its ends do not fully match the called genes, so a read error is possible. V gene TRBV29-1 combines with J gene TRBJ2-1; 10 positions match TRBD2. The CDR3 has 14 residues. Germline lookup yields CDR1 SQVTM and CDR2 ANQGSEA. CDR3 sequence: CSAYGISGRNEQFF. The CDR3 coding sequence is TGCAGCGCATACGGGATTAGCGGGAGGAATGAACAGTTCTTC.

Regarding this clonotype: A junction end diverges from the germline sequence, so it may reflect a read error. The rearrangement joins TRBV11-2 to TRBJ1-1, with D unresolved. The CDR3 contains 12 residues. Germline values: CDR1 SGHAT, CDR2 FQNNGV. The CDR3 loop is CVSSSKRAEAFF. In DNA form, the CDR3 reads TGTGTCAGCAGCTCTAAACGGGCTGAGGCTTTCTTT.

This clonotype was counted a single time. Here the CDR3 omits its conserved ending phenylalanine or tryptophan, so a read error is the likely source. The chain joins TRBV4-1 to TRBJ2-7; possibly TRBD2 for D (6 bases). The CDR3 totals 15 residues. Looked up from germline, CDR1 is MGHRA and CDR2 is YSYEKL. V was pared by 4 bases and J by 5 bases, with 18 bases between. CDR3 DNA: TGCGCCAGCAGCCCTCGACTAACGGGAGTAGACGAGCAGTACTTA. Amino acid sequence: CASSPRLTGVDEQYL.

This clonotype was counted at least ten times. The chain uses TRBV12-3 or TRBV12-4 and TRBJ1-2, with a possible D match to TRBD1 (5 bases). This CDR3 has 12 amino acids. Trimming removed 6 bases from V and 8 bases from J, with 13 bases in between. The CDR3 region is CASSPGGKGYTF. In nucleotides, the CDR3 is TGTGCCAGCAGCCCCGGGGGGAAGGGCTACACCTTC.

In regard to this clonotype: At one of its ends the junction is not consistent with the germline gene, which may arise from a read error. The chain has TRBV10-3 and TRBJ2-7, with 10 nucleotides matching TRBD1. Germline lookup yields CDR1 ENHRY and CDR2 SYGVKD. CDR3 length: 15 residues. The CDR3 bases are TGTGCCAGCAGTGAAAGACAGGGGGCTAAGAACGAGCAGTACTTC. Protein: CASSERQGAKNEQYF.

With regard to this clonotype: Likely a read error: the CDR3 ends without its conserved phenylalanine or tryptophan. The chain links TRBV12-3 or TRBV12-4 to TRBJ2-1; unclear D gene. Trimming cost V 5 bases and J 8 bases, with 7 bases left between them. The CDR3 contains 11 residues. The CDR3 sequence is CASSQQHEQFS. In DNA, the CDR3 is TGTGCCAGCAGTCAACAGCATGAGCAGTTCTCC.

The V and J genes are TRBV11-2 and TRBJ1-3, with a weak D call TRBD1 (5 bases). Trimming removed 2 bases from V and 12 bases from J, with 14 bases in between. The CDR3 spans 13 residues. CDR1 and CDR2 from the germline V gene are SGHAT and FQNNGV. CDR3: CASSLFQGDIIYF. Here the CDR3 DNA reads TGTGCCAGCAGCTTATTTCAGGGAGACATCATATATTTT.

This chain uses TRBV12-3 or TRBV12-4 with TRBJ1-5; possibly TRBD1 for D (7 bases). The J call may be mistaken, given a closer DNA end match to TRBJ2-3. The CDR3 loop spans 15 amino acids. Here the CDR3 DNA reads TGTGCCAGCAGTCGGACGACAGGGACTGTTCAGCCCCAGTATTTT. Translation: CASSRTTGTVQPQYF.

V and J are TRBV11-3 and TRBJ1-1; TRBD1 matches 8 bases. J gave up 11 bases and V 6 bases, and 8 bases lay outside the gene matches. In germline, CDR1 is SGHNT, CDR2 YENEEA. The CDR3 has 12 residues. The CDR3 reads CASREDRVGAFF. In nucleotides, the CDR3 is TGTGCCAGCAGAGAGGACAGGGTGGGGGCTTTCTTT.

The chain joins TRBV11-2 to TRBJ2-1; 7 bases align to TRBD2. Trimming at V came to 2 bases and at J to 8 bases, leaving 9 bases not matched to a gene. The CDR3 sequence is 15 residues long. CDR1 SGHAT and CDR2 FQNNGV come from the germline V gene. The CDR3 protein is CASSLWRECPYEQFF. The CDR3 DNA sequence: TGTGCCAGCAGCTTATGGCGGGAGTGCCCCTATGAGCAGTTCTTC. Variable domain in full (rest from reference TRBV11-2 and TRBJ2-1): EAGVAQSPRYKIIEKRQSVAFWCNPISGHATLYWYQQILGQGPKLLIQFQNNGVVDDSQLPKDRFSAERLKGVDSTLKIQPAKLEDSAVYLCASSLWRECPYEQFFGPGTRLTVL.

The chain recombines TRBV28 with TRBJ2-1; 10 positions match TRBD2. Trimming took 4 bases from V and 6 from J; bases not matched to a gene: 9. Germline CDR1 MDHEN, CDR2 SYDVKM. This CDR3 has 16 residues. The CDR3 DNA reads as TGTGCCAGCAGTTCCCTCAGCGGGAGGGAGTTCAATGAGCAGTTCTTC. Protein sequence: CASSSLSGREFNEQFF.

A remark on this clonotype: The germline gene is not matched at one end of the junction; a read error may be the cause. The chain is built from TRBV11-2 and TRBJ2-1; D is undetermined. Germline V gene sequence: CDR1 SGHAT, CDR2 FQNNGV. CDR3 length equals 17 residues. The DNA of the CDR3 is TGTGCCAACAGCTTTACCCCAGTGAGGAGCTCCTACAATGAGGAGTTCTTC. Its protein is CANSFTPVRSSYNEEFF.

By its share, this clonotype is medium-sized. The rearrangement joins TRBV11-2 to TRBJ2-5; D is possibly TRBD1 (6 bases). There are 14 residues in the CDR3. The germline V gene encodes CDR1 SGHAT and CDR2 FQNNGV. V was shortened by 1 base and J by 4 bases, with 10 bases between the two germline ends. CDR3 sequence: CASSLAGRGETQYF. DNA of the CDR3: TGTGCCAGCAGCTTAGCGGGCAGGGGAGAGACCCAGTACTTC.

This clonotype showed up just once. In this CDR3 the conserved last residue, phenylalanine or tryptophan, is missing, so a read error is likely. The chain joins TRBV7-9 to TRBJ2-7, with TRBD2 as a possible D gene (6 bases). Trimming shortened V by 1 base and J by 2 bases, and 12 bases separated the two germline ends. The CDR3 spans 15 residues. Looked up from germline, CDR1 is SEHNR and CDR2 is FQNEAQ (reference sequence). The CDR3: CASSLVGGSTYEQYS. The DNA of the CDR3 is TGTGCCAGCAGCTTAGTGGGGGGTTCTACCTACGAGCAGTACTCC.

The chain carries TRBV5-1 and TRBJ1-4; D possibly corresponds to TRBD1 (5 bases). The CDR3 spans 14 residues. Trimming shortened V by 0 bases and J by 8 bases, and 11 bases separated the two germline ends. Germline loops: CDR1 SGHRS, CDR2 YFSETQ. In DNA form, the CDR3 reads TGCGCCAGCAGCTTGGAAGGGGCCTGGGAAAAACTGTTTTTT. Its protein product is CASSLEGAWEKLFF.

The rearrangement uses TRBV28 and TRBJ2-2; D tentatively fits TRBD1 or TRBD2 (5 bases each). Deletions cut 9 bases from V and 5 bases from J, with 16 bases between. Germline V lookup: CDR1 MDHEN, CDR2 SYDVKM. The length of the CDR3 is 14 residues. CDR3 nucleotides: TGTGCCAGTGGGGGAGCATTGGGGACCGGGGAGCTGTTTTTT. Translating it yields CASGGALGTGELFF.